Each of the 2 T cell receptor beta chains below was sequenced from the same sample in a study of T cells in Graves' hyperthyroidism and ophthalmopathy (dated by TCRdb to the late 2010s). Receptors were amplified or captured by multiplex PCR. The data were produced on an Illumina HiSeq 2000. The TCR beta CDR3 regions were amplified from RNA transcripts. A first-round RT-PCR of the TCR CDR3 used the HTBI primer set with the Qiagen OneStep RT-PCR kit. TCRdb's own reprocessing of the public reads used fastp at Q25 and MiXCR and kept productive beta chains. Rows merge per CDR3 protein into single entries with the most common DNA and genes. The sample contains hundreds of thousands of distinct CDR3 sequences, 13% of them found a single time. The top ten constitute 9.2% of the sample. The sequenced material came from blood. The receptors here all came from a young woman with Graves' hyperthyroidism.

In this sample, this clonotype turned up a few times. The CDR3 sequence: CASSTTGWGTDTQYF. Written as DNA, the CDR3 is TGTGCCAGCAGCACGACCGGATGGGGCACAGATACGCAGTATTTT. V and J are TRBV7-2 and TRBJ2-3, with D hard to call. Trimming took 5 bases from V and 1 from J, leaving 13 bases between them. Germline CDR1 is SGHTA and CDR2 is FQGNSA. CDR3 length: 15 residues.

The table lists this clonotype with many counts. V gene TRBV28 combines with J gene TRBJ1-1; 8 bases are a match to TRBD1. The trim removed 1 base at V and 0 bases at J, leaving 7 bases unmatched. The CDR3 covers 17 residues. Looked up from germline, CDR1 is MDHEN and CDR2 is SYDVKM. Here the CDR3 DNA reads TGTGCCAGCAGTTTATATCAGGGGGCGAAATTGAACACTGAAGCTTTCTTT. It codes for CASSLYQGAKLNTEAFF.